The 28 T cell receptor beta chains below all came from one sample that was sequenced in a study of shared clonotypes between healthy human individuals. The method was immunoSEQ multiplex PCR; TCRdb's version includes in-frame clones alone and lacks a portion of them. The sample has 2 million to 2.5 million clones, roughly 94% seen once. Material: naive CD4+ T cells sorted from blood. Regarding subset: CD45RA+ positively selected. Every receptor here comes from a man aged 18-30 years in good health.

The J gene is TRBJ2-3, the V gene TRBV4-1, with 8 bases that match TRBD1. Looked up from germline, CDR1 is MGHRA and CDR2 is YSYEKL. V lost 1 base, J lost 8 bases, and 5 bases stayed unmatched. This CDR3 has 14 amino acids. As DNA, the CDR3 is TGCGCCAGCAGCCAAGCCCCGGACAGGGCTACGCAGTATTTT. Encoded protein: CASSQAPDRATQYF.

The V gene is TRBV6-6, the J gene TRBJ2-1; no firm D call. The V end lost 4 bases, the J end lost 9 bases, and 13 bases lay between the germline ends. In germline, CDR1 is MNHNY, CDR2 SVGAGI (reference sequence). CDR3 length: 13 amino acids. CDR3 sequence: CASSFPLKLEQFF. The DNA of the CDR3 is TGTGCCAGCAGTTTTCCTTTAAAGCTTGAGCAGTTCTTC.

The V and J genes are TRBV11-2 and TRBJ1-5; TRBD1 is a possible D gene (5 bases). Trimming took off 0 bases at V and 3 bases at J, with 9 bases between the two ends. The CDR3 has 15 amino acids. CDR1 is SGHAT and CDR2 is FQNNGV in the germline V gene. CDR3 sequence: CASSLEGADNQPQHF. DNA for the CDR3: TGTGCCAGCAGCTTAGAAGGGGCCGACAATCAGCCCCAGCATTTT.

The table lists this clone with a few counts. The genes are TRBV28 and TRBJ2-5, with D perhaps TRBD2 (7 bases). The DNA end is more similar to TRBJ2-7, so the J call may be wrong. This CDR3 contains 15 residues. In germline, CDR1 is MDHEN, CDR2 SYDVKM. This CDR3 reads CASPDMVGGLYEQYF. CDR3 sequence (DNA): TGTGCCAGCCCCGACATGGTCGGGGGGCTATACGAGCAGTACTTC.

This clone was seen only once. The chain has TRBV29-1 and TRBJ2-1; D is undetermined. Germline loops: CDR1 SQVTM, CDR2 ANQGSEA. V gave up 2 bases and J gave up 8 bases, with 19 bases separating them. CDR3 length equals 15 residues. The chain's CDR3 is CSVERPLSNPYEQFF. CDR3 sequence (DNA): TGCAGCGTTGAACGGCCACTTAGCAATCCCTATGAGCAGTTCTTC.

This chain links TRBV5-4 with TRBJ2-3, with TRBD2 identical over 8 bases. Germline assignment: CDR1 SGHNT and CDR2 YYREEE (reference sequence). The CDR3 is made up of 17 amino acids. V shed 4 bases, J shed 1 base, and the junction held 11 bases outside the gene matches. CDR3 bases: TGTGCCAGCAGCACAGAGAGCGGGAGTTCCGGCACAGATACGCAGTATTTT. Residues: CASSTESGSSGTDTQYF.

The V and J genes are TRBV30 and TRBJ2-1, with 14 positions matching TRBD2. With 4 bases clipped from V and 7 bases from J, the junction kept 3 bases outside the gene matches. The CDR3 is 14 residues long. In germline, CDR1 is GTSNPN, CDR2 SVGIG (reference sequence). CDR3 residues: CAWTRTSGRNEQFF. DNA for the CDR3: TGTGCCTGGACCCGGACTAGCGGGAGGAATGAGCAGTTCTTC.

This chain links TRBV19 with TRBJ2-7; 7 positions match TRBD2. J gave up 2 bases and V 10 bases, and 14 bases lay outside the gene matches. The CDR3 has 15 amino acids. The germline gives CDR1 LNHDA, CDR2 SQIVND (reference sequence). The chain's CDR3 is CATGPAGSGPYEQYF. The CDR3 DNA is TGTGCCACAGGACCGGCGGGTAGCGGGCCCTACGAGCAGTACTTC.

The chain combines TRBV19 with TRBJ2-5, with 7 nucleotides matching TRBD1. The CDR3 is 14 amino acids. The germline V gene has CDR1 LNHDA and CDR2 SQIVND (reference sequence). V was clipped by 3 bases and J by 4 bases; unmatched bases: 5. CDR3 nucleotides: TGTGCCAGTAGTATTCCCGCAGGGGGAGAGACCCAGTACTTC. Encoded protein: CASSIPAGGETQYF.

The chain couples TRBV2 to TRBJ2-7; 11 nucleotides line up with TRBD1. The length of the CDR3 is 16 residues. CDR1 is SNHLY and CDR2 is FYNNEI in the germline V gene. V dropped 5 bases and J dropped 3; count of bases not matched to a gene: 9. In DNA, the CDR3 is TGTGCCAGCAGTCTGATGGCCGGGACAGGGGGCTACGAGCAGTACTTC. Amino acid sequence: CASSLMAGTGGYEQYF.

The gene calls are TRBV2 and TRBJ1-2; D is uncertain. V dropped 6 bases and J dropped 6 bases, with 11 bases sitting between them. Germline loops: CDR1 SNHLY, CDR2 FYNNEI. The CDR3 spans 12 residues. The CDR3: CASSPPRDGYTF. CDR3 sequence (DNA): TGTGCCAGCAGCCCCCCAAGAGATGGCTACACCTTC.

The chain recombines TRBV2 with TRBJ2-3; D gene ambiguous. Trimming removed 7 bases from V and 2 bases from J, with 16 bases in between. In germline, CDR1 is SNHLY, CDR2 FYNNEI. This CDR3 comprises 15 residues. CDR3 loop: CASTAQQSYTDTQYF. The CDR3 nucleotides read TGTGCCAGCACAGCCCAACAGAGCTACACAGATACGCAGTATTTT.

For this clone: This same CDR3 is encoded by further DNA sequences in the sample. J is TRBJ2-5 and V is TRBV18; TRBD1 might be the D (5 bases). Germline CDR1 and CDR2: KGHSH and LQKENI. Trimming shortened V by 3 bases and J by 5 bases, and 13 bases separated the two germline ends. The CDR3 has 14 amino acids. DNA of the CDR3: TGTGCCAGCTCACCGGGCAGGGTCCAGGAGACCCAGTACTTC. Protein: CASSPGRVQETQYF.

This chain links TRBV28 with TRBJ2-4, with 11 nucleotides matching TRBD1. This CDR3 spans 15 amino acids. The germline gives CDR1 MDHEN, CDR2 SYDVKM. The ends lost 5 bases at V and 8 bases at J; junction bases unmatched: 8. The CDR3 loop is CASSPRTGGYDIQYF. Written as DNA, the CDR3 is TGTGCCAGCAGTCCGCGGACAGGGGGCTATGACATTCAGTACTTC.

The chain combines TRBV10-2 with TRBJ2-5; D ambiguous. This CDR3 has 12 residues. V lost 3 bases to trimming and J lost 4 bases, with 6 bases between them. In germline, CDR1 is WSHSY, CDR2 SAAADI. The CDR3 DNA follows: TGCGCCAGCAGTGATAAACCAGAGACCCAGTACTTC. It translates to CASSDKPETQYF.

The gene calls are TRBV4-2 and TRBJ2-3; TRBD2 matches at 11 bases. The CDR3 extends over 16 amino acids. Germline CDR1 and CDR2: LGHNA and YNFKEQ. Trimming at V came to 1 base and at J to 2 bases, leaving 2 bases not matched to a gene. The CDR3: CASSQASGGSTDTQYF. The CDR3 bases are TGTGCCAGCAGCCAAGCTAGCGGGGGGTCCACAGATACGCAGTATTTT.

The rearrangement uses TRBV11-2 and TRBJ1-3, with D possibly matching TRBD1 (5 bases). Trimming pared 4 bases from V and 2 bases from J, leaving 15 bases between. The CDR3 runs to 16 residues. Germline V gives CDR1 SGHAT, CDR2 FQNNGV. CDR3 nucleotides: TGTGCCAGCAGCTCGACGACCCAGGGAACTGGAAACACCATATATTTT. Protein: CASSSTTQGTGNTIYF.

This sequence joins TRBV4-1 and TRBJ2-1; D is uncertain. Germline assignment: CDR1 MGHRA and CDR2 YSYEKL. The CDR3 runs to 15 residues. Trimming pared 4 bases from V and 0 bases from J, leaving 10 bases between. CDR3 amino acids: CASSRERFSYNEQFF. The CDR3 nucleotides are TGCGCCAGCAGCCGAGAGAGGTTCTCCTACAATGAGCAGTTCTTC.

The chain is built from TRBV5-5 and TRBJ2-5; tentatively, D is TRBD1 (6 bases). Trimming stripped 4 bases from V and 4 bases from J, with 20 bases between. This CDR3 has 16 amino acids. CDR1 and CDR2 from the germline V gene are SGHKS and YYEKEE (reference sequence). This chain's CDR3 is CASSRPSPGQTETQYF. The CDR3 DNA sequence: TGTGCCAGCAGCCGGCCATCACCCGGACAGACAGAGACCCAGTACTTC.

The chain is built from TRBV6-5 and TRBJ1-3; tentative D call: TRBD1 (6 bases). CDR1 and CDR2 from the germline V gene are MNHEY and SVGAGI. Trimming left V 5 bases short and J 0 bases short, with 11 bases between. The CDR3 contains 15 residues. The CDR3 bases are TGTGCCAGCAGTAGGGACATCTACTCTGGAAACACCATATATTTT. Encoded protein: CASSRDIYSGNTIYF.

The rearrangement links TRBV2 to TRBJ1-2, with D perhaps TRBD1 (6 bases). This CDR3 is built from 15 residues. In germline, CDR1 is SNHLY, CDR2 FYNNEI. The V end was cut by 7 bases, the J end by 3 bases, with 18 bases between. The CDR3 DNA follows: TGTGCCAGCACCGTGAAGGCAGGGGACTACTATGGCTACACCTTC. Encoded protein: CASTVKAGDYYGYTF.

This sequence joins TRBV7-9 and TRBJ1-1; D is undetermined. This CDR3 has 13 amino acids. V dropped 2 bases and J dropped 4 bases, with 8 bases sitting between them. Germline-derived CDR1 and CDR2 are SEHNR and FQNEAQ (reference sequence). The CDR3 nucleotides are TGTGCCAGCAGCTTATCGAGCAGCACTGAAGCTTTCTTT. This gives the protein CASSLSSSTEAFF.

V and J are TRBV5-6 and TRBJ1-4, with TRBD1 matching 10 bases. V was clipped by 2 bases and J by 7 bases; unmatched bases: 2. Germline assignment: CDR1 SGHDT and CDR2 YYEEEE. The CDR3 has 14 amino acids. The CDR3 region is CASSLGTGVEKLFF. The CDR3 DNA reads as TGTGCCAGCAGCTTAGGGACAGGGGTTGAAAAACTGTTTTTT.

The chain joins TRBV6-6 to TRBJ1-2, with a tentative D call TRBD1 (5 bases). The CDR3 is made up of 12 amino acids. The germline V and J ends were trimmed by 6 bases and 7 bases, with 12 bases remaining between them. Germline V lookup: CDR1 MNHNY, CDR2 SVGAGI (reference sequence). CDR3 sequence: CASRQGVGGYTF. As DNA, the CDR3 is TGTGCCAGCAGGCAGGGAGTGGGTGGCTACACCTTC.

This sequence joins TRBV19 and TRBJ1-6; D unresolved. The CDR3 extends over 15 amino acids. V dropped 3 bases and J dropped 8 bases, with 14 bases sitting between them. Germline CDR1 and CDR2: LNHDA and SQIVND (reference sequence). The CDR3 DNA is TGTGCCAGTAGTATCTCTCTGGTGGTGGATTCACCCCTCCACTTT. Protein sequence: CASSISLVVDSPLHF.

The CDR3 spells CASSLAADEQYF. The CDR3, as DNA: TGCGCCAGCAGCTTAGCCGCGGACGAGCAGTACTTC. The chain recombines TRBV5-1 with TRBJ2-7; D uncertain. Trimming stripped 2 bases from V and 5 bases from J, with 8 bases between. The germline V gene encodes CDR1 SGHRS and CDR2 YFSETQ. The CDR3 extends over 12 amino acids.

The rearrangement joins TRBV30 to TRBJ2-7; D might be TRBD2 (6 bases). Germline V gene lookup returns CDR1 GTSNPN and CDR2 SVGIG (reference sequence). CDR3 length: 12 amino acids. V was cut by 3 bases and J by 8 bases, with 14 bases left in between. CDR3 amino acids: CAWRPGGKQQYF. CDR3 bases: TGTGCCTGGAGACCCGGGGGAAAACAGCAGTACTTC.

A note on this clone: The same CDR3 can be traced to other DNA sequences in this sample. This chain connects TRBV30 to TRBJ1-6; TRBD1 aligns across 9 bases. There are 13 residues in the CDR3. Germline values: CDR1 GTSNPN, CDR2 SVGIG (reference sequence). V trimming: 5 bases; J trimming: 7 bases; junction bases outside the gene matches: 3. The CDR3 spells CAWSGQGNSPLHF. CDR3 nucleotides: TGTGCCTGGTCGGGACAGGGAAATTCACCCCTCCACTTT.